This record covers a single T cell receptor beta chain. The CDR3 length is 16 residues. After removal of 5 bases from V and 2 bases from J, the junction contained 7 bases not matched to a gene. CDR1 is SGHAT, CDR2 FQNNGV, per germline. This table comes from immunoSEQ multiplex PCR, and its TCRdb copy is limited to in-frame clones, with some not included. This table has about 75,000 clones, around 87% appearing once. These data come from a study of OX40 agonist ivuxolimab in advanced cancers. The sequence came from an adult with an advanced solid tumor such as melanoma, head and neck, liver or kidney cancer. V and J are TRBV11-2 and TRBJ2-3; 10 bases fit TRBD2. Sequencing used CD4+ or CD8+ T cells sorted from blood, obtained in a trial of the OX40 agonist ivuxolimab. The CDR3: CASSPRTSGFTDTQYF. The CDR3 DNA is TGTGCCAGCAGCCCAAGGACTAGCGGTTTCACAGATACGCAGTATTTT. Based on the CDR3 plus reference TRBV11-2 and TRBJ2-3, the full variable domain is EAGVAQSPRYKIIEKRQSVAFWCNPISGHATLYWYQQILGQGPKLLIQFQNNGVVDDSQLPKDRFSAERLKGVDSTLKIQPAKLEDSAVYLCASSPRTSGFTDTQYFGPGTRLTVL.